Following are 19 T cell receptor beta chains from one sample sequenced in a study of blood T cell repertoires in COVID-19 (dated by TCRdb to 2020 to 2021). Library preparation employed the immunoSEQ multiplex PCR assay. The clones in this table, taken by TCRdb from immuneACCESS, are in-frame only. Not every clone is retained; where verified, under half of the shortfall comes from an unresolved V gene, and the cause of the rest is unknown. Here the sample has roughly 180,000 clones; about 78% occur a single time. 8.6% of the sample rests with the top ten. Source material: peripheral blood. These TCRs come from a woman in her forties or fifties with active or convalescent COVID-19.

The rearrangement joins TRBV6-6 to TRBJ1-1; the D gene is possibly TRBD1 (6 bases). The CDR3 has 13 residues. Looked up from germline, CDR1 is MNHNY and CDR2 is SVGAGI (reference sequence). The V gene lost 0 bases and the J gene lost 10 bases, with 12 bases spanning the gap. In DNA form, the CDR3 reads TGTGCCAGCAGTTACTCCAGCGAACAGGGAGCTTTCTTT. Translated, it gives CASSYSSEQGAFF.

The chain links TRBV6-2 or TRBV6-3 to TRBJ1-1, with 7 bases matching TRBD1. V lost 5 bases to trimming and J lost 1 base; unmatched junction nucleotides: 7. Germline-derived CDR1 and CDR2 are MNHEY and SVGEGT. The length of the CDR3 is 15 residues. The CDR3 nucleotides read TGTGCCAGCAGTCCAAACAGGGGAACGAACACTGAAGCTTTCTTT. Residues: CASSPNRGTNTEAFF.

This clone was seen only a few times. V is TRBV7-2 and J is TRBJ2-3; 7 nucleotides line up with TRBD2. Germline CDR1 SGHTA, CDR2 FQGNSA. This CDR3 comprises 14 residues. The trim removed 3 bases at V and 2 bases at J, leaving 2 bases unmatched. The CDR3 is CASSFGTTTDTQYF. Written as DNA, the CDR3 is TGTGCCAGCAGCTTCGGGACTACCACAGATACGCAGTATTTT.

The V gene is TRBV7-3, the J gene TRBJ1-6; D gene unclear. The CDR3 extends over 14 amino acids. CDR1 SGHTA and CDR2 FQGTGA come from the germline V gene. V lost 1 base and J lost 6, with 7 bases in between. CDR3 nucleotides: TGTGCCAGCAGCTTAAGAGGGCCTAATTCACCCCTCCACTTT. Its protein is CASSLRGPNSPLHF.

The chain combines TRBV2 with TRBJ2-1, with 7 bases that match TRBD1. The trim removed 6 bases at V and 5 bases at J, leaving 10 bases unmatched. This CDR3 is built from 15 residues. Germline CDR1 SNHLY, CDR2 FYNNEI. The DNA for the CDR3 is TGTGCCAGCAGGCCGAGGGGGCTTCTCGACAATGAGCAGTTCTTC. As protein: CASRPRGLLDNEQFF.

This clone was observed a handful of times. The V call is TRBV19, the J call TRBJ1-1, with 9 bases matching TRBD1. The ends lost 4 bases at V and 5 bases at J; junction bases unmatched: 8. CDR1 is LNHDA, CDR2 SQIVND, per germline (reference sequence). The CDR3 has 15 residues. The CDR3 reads CASSTTGGAGTEAFF. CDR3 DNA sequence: TGTGCCAGTAGTACTACAGGGGGCGCGGGGACTGAAGCTTTCTTT. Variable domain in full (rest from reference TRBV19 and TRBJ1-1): DGGITQSPKYLFRKEGQNVTLSCEQNLNHDAMYWYRQDPGQGLRLIYYSQIVNDFQKGDIAEGYSVSREKKESFPLTVTSAQKNPTAFYLCASSTTGGAGTEAFFGQGTRLTVV.

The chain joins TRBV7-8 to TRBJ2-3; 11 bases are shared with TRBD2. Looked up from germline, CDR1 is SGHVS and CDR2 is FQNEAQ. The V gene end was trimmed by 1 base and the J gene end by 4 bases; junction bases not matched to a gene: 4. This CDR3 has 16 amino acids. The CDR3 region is CASSLGNSGGADTQYF. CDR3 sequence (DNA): TGTGCCAGCAGCTTAGGGAATAGCGGGGGGGCAGATACGCAGTATTTT.

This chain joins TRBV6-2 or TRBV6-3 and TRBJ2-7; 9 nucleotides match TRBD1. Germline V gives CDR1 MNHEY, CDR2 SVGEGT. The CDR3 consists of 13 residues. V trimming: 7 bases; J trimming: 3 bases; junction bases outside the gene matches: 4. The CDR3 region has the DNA TGTGCCAGCACCCCGGGACAGGGCTACGAGCAGTACTTC. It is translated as CASTPGQGYEQYF.

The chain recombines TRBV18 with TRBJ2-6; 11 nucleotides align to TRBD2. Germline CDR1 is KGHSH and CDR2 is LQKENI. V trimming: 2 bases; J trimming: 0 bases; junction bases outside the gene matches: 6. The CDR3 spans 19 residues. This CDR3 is CASSPFGLAGNSGANVLTF. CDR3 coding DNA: TGTGCCAGCTCACCATTCGGACTAGCGGGTAACTCTGGGGCCAACGTCCTGACTTTC.

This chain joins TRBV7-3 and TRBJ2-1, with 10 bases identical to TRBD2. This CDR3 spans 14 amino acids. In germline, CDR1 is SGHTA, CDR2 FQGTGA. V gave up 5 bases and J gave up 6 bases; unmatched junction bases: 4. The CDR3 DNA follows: TGTGCCAGCAGCGCGAGCGGGAGGGGCAATGAGCAGTTCTTC. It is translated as CASSASGRGNEQFF.

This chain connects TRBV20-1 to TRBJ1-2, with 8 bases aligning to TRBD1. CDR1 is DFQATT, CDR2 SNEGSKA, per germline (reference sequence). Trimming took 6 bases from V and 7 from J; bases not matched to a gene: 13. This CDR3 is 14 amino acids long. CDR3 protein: CSASSGTGIGGYTF. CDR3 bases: TGCAGTGCCAGTTCGGGGACAGGAATAGGTGGCTACACCTTC.

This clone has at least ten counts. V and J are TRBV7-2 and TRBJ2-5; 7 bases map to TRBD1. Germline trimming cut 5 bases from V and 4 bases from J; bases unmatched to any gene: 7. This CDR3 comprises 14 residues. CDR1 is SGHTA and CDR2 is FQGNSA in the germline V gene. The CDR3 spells CASSHRGSGETQYF. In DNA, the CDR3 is TGTGCCAGCAGCCACAGGGGTTCGGGAGAGACCCAGTACTTC.

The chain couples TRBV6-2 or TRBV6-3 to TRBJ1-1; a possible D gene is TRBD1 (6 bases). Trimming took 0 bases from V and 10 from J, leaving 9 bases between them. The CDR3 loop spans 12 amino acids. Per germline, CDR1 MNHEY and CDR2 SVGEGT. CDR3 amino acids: CASSYSGAGAFF. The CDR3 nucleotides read TGTGCCAGCAGTTACTCGGGGGCCGGAGCTTTCTTT.

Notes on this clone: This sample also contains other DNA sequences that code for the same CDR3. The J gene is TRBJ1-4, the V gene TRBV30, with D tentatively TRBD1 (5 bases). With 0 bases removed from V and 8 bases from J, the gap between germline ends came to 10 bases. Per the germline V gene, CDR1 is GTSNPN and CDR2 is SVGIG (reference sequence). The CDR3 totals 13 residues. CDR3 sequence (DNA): TGTGCCTGGAGTGTACGGGGGTGGGAAAAACTGTTTTTT. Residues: CAWSVRGWEKLFF.

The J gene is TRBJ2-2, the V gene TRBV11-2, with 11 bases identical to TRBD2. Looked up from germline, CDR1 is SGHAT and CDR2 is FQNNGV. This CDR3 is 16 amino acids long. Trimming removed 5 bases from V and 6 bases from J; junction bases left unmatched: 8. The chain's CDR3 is CASSRRISGRAGELFF. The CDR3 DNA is TGTGCCAGCAGCCGGAGAATTAGCGGGAGGGCCGGGGAGCTGTTTTTT.

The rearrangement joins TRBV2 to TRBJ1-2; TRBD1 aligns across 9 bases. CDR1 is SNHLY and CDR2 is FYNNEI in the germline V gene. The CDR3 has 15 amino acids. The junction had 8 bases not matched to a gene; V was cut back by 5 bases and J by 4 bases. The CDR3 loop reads CASSPRTGVFYGYTF. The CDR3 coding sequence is TGTGCCAGCAGTCCCCGGACAGGGGTATTCTATGGCTACACCTTC.

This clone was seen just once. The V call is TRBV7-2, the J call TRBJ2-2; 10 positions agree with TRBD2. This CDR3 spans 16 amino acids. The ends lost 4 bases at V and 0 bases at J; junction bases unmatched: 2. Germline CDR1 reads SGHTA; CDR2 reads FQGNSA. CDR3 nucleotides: TGTGCCAGCAGCTCAGGGACTAGCGCGAACACCGGGGAGCTGTTTTTT. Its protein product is CASSSGTSANTGELFF.

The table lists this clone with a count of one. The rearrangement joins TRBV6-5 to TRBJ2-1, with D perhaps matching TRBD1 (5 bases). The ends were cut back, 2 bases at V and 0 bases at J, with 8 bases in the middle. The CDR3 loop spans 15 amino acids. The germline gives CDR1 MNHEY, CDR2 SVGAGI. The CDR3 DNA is TGTGCCAGCAGTTACGACAGTCTCTCCTACAATGAGCAGTTCTTC. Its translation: CASSYDSLSYNEQFF.

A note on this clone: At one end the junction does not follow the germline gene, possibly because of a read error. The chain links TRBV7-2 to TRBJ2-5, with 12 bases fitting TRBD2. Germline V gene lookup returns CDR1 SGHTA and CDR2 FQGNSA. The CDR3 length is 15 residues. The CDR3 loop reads CASSLAGGPGETQYF. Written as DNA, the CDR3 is TGTGCCAGCAGCCTAGCGGGAGGGCCTGGGGAGACCCAGTACTTC.